This record concerns one T cell receptor beta chain sequence. Its specificity is not known. The data were obtained in a study of graft-versus-host responses after intestinal transplantation. Study observations and caveats: In recipient marrow, GvH clones were found, and some appeared first in ileum or blood.

Here immunoSEQ multiplex PCR was the method, and the copy in TCRdb shows in-frame clones only, minus some. The data hold 100,000 or so clones, with roughly 90% observed a single time. The germline V gene encodes CDR1 SGHRS and CDR2 YFSETQ. The CDR3 totals 15 residues. V shed 0 bases and J shed 2 bases, with 10 bases lying between them. V and J are TRBV5-1 and TRBJ2-3; D assignment may be TRBD1 or TRBD2 (5 bases each). The sequences come from unstimulated CD4+ T cells sorted from spleen or lymph node cells, collected before transplant. This TCR came from a human donor who was the organ donor for an intestinal transplant. CDR3: CASSLGGETTDTQYF. The CDR3 DNA sequence: TGCGCCAGCAGCTTGGGAGGGGAGACCACAGATACGCAGTATTTT.